This T cell receptor (beta chain) was obtained from a study of T cells after yellow fever vaccination. Notes on the study in general: Most clones from primary vaccination resurfaced after the booster (approximately 97% CD4, 88% CD8). From the bulk population, abundant clonotypes could contaminate and appear within FACS-sorted repertoires.

Using its own MiXCR run on the 5' RACE reads, TCRdb lists one record per CDR3 protein. The data show over 65,000 distinct CDR3 sequences, with roughly 13% seen just once and 20% to 25% held by the top ten. Sequencing used CD8+ T cells not binding an NS4B(214-222) dextramer, sorted from PBMCs, obtained less than 25 days after the first yellow fever vaccination. The sequence was collected from a man younger than 30 who received the YFV17D yellow fever vaccine.

The CDR3 coding sequence is TGCAGCGTTGAGGGGACTAGCGGCGATTACGAGCAGTACTTC. Residues: CSVEGTSGDYEQYF. V and J are TRBV29-1 and TRBJ2-7; 11 bases are a match to TRBD2. The CDR3 runs to 14 residues. The ends lost 3 bases at V and 4 bases at J; junction bases unmatched: 5. Germline assignment: CDR1 SQVTM and CDR2 ANQGSEA.